The 14 T cell receptor beta chains listed next were all sequenced from one sample in a study of CD8+CD57+ T cells in acquired aplastic anemia. Genomic DNA provided the template from which TCR beta VDJ and CDR3 profiles were obtained. Via MiXCR, TCRdb re-called the reads, giving one row per CDR3 protein. The data hold some 180,000 distinct CDR3 sequences, with approximately 48% observed a single time. Patients selected for sequencing had displayed CD8+CD57+ cell expansion by flow cytometry. The sequenced sample was sorted CD4+, CD8+, or CD8+CD57+ T cells (not recorded which) from PBMCs. The receptor set was obtained from a human donor with aplastic anemia.

This clonotype was observed many times. The chain recombines TRBV20-1 with TRBJ1-1, with 7 bases fitting TRBD1. V was pared by 0 bases and J by 6 bases, with 19 bases of the junction left unmatched. Germline CDR1 and CDR2: DFQATT and SNEGSKA (reference sequence). The CDR3 length is 18 residues. The CDR3 reads CSARDRTPGGGRSAEAFF. Here the CDR3 DNA reads TGCAGTGCTAGAGATCGCACGCCAGGGGGTGGGCGTAGTGCTGAAGCTTTCTTT.

This chain's CDR3 is CSVDPGQGGSEQYF. Written as DNA, the CDR3 is TGCAGCGTCGACCCGGGACAGGGAGGGAGCGAGCAGTACTTC. The chain employs TRBV29-1 and TRBJ2-7, with 9 bases that match TRBD1. Germline-derived CDR1 and CDR2 are SQVTM and ANQGSEA. V shed 6 bases, J shed 6 bases, and the junction held 12 bases outside the gene matches. This CDR3 has 14 residues.

This chain joins TRBV2 and TRBJ2-7; D remains ambiguous. Deletions cut 6 bases from V and 0 bases from J, with 15 bases between. CDR3 length equals 15 residues. CDR1 and CDR2 (germline): SNHLY, FYNNEI. CDR3 DNA: TGTGCCAGCAGCCAAGTTTTAAAGAGCTCCTACGAGCAGTACTTC. Translation: CASSQVLKSSYEQYF.

This clonotype has at least ten counts. This sequence joins TRBV11-2 and TRBJ2-2; 12 bases align to TRBD1. CDR3 length equals 18 residues. Germline-derived CDR1 and CDR2 are SGHAT and FQNNGV. The J segment lost 2 bases and the V segment lost 5 bases, leaving 9 bases of the junction unmatched. For the CDR3, the DNA is TGTGCCAGCAGCACCCGTCCCGGGACAGGGGGCAACACCGGGGAGCTGTTTTTT. Its protein product is CASSTRPGTGGNTGELFF. The variable domain in full, with the rest retrieved from reference TRBV11-2 and TRBJ2-2, is EAGVAQSPRYKIIEKRQSVAFWCNPISGHATLYWYQQILGQGPKLLIQFQNNGVVDDSQLPKDRFSAERLKGVDSTLKIQPAKLEDSAVYLCASSTRPGTGGNTGELFFGEGSRLTVL.

The chain combines TRBV2 with TRBJ2-1; D unresolved. Deletions cut 8 bases from V and 7 bases from J, with 12 bases between. Germline V gene data show CDR1 as SNHLY and CDR2 as FYNNEI. The CDR3 length is 12 residues. CDR3 sequence reads: CASLYLGNEQFF. CDR3 sequence (DNA): TGTGCCAGCCTCTATCTAGGTAATGAGCAGTTCTTC.

J is TRBJ2-7 and V is TRBV3-1; D is unresolved. V lost 2 bases and J 0 bases, leaving 11 bases between the germline ends. The V gene's germline CDR1 is LGHDT and CDR2 YNNKEL (reference sequence). The length of the CDR3 is 15 residues. CDR3 sequence reads: CASSQYTRGSYEQYF. CDR3 DNA sequence: TGTGCCAGCAGCCAATACACCAGAGGCTCCTACGAGCAGTACTTC.

Regarding this clonotype: A read error may be the cause here, since a much bigger clone is one base away. The V call is TRBV2, the J call TRBJ2-3; 8 bases are a match to TRBD1. The CDR3 is 15 amino acids. Looked up from germline, CDR1 is SNHLY and CDR2 is FYNNEI. CDR3 in DNA: TGTGCCTGCAGTGCCCTGGGACAGGACGGAAATACGCAGTATTTT. It encodes CACSALGQDGNTQYF.

CDR3 nucleotides: TGCAGCGTAACCGGGACAGGGTACAATGAGCAGTTCTTC. This sequence encodes CSVTGTGYNEQFF. The chain is built from TRBV29-1 and TRBJ2-1; TRBD1 agrees at 9 bases. The trim removed 6 bases at V and 4 bases at J, leaving 4 bases unmatched. Germline-derived CDR1 and CDR2 are SQVTM and ANQGSEA. CDR3 length: 13 amino acids.

The chain is built from TRBV7-2 and TRBJ2-2, with D possibly being TRBD1 (6 bases). V lost 5 bases, J lost 4 bases, and 11 bases lay in between. CDR1 is SGHTA and CDR2 is FQGNSA in the germline V gene. The CDR3 is made up of 14 amino acids. The CDR3 nucleotides are TGTGCCAGCAGCGTTATAGGGGGCACCGGGGAGCTGTTTTTT. Translated, it gives CASSVIGGTGELFF.

V is TRBV11-2 and J is TRBJ1-3; a possible D gene is TRBD1 (5 bases). The CDR3 runs 16 residues. CDR1 and CDR2 (germline): SGHAT, FQNNGV. Between the trimmed V and J ends, which lost 7 bases and 2 bases, there was a span of 18 bases. CDR3 nucleotides: TGTGCCAGCAAGAGCAGTGGGGGGAAGACTGGAAACACCATATATTTT. It yields the protein CASKSSGGKTGNTIYF.

This clonotype has at least ten counts. The CDR3 DNA reads as TGCAGTGCTAGTAGGGCGAGACAGGGGAGCACTGAAGCTTTCTTT. Its translation: CSASRARQGSTEAFF. The J gene is TRBJ1-1, the V gene TRBV20-1, with 8 bases matching TRBD1. This CDR3 comprises 15 residues. Unmatched junction bases numbered 10, after V lost 3 bases and J lost 4 bases. CDR1 is DFQATT, CDR2 SNEGSKA, per germline (reference sequence).

The rearrangement uses TRBV19 and TRBJ1-1, with a tentative D call TRBD1 (6 bases). Trimming removed 1 base at V and 9 bases at J, with 9 bases between. CDR1 is LNHDA, CDR2 SQIVND, per germline (reference sequence). The CDR3 loop spans 12 amino acids. The CDR3 loop is CASSIVRGKAFF. The CDR3 region has the DNA TGTGCCAGTAGTATAGTCAGGGGAAAAGCTTTCTTT. Supplemented by reference TRBV19 and TRBJ1-1, the full variable domain reads DGGITQSPKYLFRKEGQNVTLSCEQNLNHDAMYWYRQDPGQGLRLIYYSQIVNDFQKGDIAEGYSVSREKKESFPLTVTSAQKNPTAFYLCASSIVRGKAFFGQGTRLTVV.

This clonotype has a handful of counts. V and J are TRBV28 and TRBJ1-2, with 9 nucleotides matching TRBD1. The CDR3 runs to 15 residues. Germline-derived CDR1 and CDR2 are MDHEN and SYDVKM. After removal of 6 bases from V and 12 bases from J, the junction contained 17 bases not matched to a gene. As DNA, the CDR3 is TGTGCCAGCAGCTCAACGACAGGGGGATCGAGTAGGCACACCTTC. This sequence encodes CASSSTTGGSSRHTF.

The chain joins TRBV29-1 to TRBJ2-1; no firm D call. CDR1 and CDR2 from the germline V gene are SQVTM and ANQGSEA. This CDR3 is 14 amino acids long. Trimming shortened V by 0 bases and J by 7 bases, and 13 bases separated the two germline ends. This CDR3 reads CSVEDLYGRNEQFF. Written as DNA, the CDR3 is TGCAGCGTTGAAGATCTGTACGGTCGGAATGAGCAGTTCTTC.